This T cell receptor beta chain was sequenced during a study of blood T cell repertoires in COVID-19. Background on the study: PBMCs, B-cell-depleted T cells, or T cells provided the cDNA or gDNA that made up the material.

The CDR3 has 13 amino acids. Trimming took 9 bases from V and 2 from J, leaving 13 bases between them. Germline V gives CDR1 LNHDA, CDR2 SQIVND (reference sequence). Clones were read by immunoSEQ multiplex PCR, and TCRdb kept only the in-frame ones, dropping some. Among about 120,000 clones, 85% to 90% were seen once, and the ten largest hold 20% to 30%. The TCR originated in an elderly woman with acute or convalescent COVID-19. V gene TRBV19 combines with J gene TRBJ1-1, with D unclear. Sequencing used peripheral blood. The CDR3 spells CASTTLVNTEAFF. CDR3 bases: TGTGCCAGCACGACACTCGTTAACACTGAAGCTTTCTTT.